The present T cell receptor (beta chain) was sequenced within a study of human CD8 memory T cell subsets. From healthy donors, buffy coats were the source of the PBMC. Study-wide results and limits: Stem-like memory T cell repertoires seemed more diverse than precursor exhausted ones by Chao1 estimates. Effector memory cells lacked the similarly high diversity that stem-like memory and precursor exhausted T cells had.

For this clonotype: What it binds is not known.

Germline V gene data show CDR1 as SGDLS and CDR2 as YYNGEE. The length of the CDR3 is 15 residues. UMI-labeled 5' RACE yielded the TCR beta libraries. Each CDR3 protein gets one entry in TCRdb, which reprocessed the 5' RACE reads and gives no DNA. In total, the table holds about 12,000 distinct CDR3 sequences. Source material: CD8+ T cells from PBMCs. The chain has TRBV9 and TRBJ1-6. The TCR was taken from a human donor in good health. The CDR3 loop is CASSVVGDPNSPLHF.